This is a list of T cell receptor beta chains from one sample in a study of T cells after yellow fever vaccination. TCRdb recomputed calls from the 5' RACE reads with MiXCR, one row per CDR3 protein. The table records 120,000 or so distinct CDR3 sequences, roughly 8.2% of them present only once. Sequencing was performed on CD8+ T cells sorted from PBMCs, taken on the day of the yellow fever booster vaccination. Receptors originate from a young man who received the YFV17D yellow fever vaccine. Both conserved end residues are part of each CDR3. The order of the fields is V gene, D gene, J gene, CDR3 length, clone size, CDR3 DNA, CDR3 protein. A D gene is named only where the DNA matches it firmly. For some rows the clone size is stated as once, few or many, or as a class when expanded; others skip it.

V: TRBV7-9
D: TRBD2
J: TRBJ2-3
length: 15
size: few
DNA: TGTGCCAGCAGCCGACTAGCGGGGATCACAGATACGCAGTATTTT
CDR3: CASSRLAGITDTQYF

V: TRBV5-4
D: NA
J: TRBJ2-1
length: 16
size: NA
DNA: TGTGCCAGCAGCTTGGGACTAGGCCGGGACTGGAATGAGCAGTTCTTC
CDR3: CASSLGLGRDWNEQFF

V: TRBV7-9
D: TRBD1
J: TRBJ1-2
length: 15
size: NA
DNA: TGTGCCAGCAGCTTATCCCGACAGGGGGTTTATGGCTACACCTTC
CDR3: CASSLSRQGVYGYTF

V: TRBV7-2
D: NA
J: TRBJ2-2
length: 16
size: NA
DNA: TGTGCCAGCAGCTATCCCGGGCGGCAGAACACCGGGGAGCTGTTTTTT
CDR3: CASSYPGRQNTGELFF

V: TRBV9
D: TRBD2
J: TRBJ2-3
length: 15
size: few
DNA: TGTGCCAGCAGCCTCGGACTAGCGGGGTCAGATACGCAGTATTTT
CDR3: CASSLGLAGSDTQYF

V: TRBV7-2
D: NA
J: TRBJ1-6
length: 16
size: few
DNA: TGTGCCAGCAGCCCCGCGGGGGCCTCCTATAATTCACCCCTCCACTTT
CDR3: CASSPAGASYNSPLHF

V: TRBV4-1
D: NA
J: TRBJ2-3
length: 17
size: many
DNA: TGCGCCAGCAGCCATCCCCCGGGGCCACGGAACACAGATACGCAGTATTTT
CDR3: CASSHPPGPRNTDTQYF

V: TRBV7-9
D: NA
J: TRBJ1-5
length: 12
size: few
DNA: TGTGCCAGCAGCGTGGATCGTCAGCCCCAGCATTTT
CDR3: CASSVDRQPQHF

V: TRBV19
D: NA
J: TRBJ2-7
length: 13
size: few
DNA: TGTGCCAGTAAAGACCGGGGGTCCTACGAGCAGTACTTC
CDR3: CASKDRGSYEQYF

V: TRBV7-9
D: NA
J: TRBJ2-4
length: 15
size: NA
DNA: TGTGCCAGCAGCCCCCTGGAGGTAGCCAAAAACATTCAGTACTTC
CDR3: CASSPLEVAKNIQYF

V: TRBV5-1
D: NA
J: TRBJ1-5
length: 14
size: many
DNA: TGCGCCAGCAGCTTGGACTACACCTATCAGCCCCAGCATTTT
CDR3: CASSLDYTYQPQHF

V: TRBV10-3
D: TRBD1
J: TRBJ1-4
length: 15
size: few
DNA: TGTGCCATCAGTGATTTTGGGACAGTCTATGAAAAACTGTTTTTT
CDR3: CAISDFGTVYEKLFF

V: TRBV19
D: TRBD1
J: TRBJ1-2
length: 13
size: NA
DNA: TGTGCCAGTAGAACTACAGGGGTTCTCGGCTACACCTTC
CDR3: CASRTTGVLGYTF

V: TRBV27
D: NA
J: TRBJ2-5
length: 15
size: few
DNA: TGTGCCAGCAGTCCCGAGGTGGTACCGCAAGAGACCCAGTACTTC
CDR3: CASSPEVVPQETQYF

V: TRBV4-1
D: NA
J: TRBJ2-3
length: 19
size: NA
DNA: TGCGCCAGCAGCCCCTCGCAGCCTCTAGCGCGCATTGGCACAGATACGCAGTATTTT
CDR3: CASSPSQPLARIGTDTQYF

V: TRBV30
D: TRBD2
J: TRBJ2-7
length: 14
size: NA
DNA: TGTGCCTGGAGTCCCCGGGGGGGACCCTACGAGCAGTACTTC
CDR3: CAWSPRGGPYEQYF

V: TRBV7-9
D: TRBD1
J: TRBJ2-7
length: 17
size: many
DNA: TGTGCCAGCAGCCCAGCGGTCCGGCCAGGGGGCTCGTACGAGCAGTACTTC
CDR3: CASSPAVRPGGSYEQYF

V: TRBV28
D: NA
J: TRBJ1-2
length: 13
size: NA
DNA: TGTGCCAGCAGTTTAGGCGGATTCTATGGCTACACCTTC
CDR3: CASSLGGFYGYTF

V: TRBV6-5
D: NA
J: TRBJ1-6
length: 13
size: NA
DNA: TGTGCCAGCGGGCGGACTATGGGGTCACCCCTCCACTTT
CDR3: CASGRTMGSPLHF

V: TRBV7-9
D: TRBD1
J: TRBJ2-5
length: 19
size: NA
DNA: TGTGCCAGCAGCTTAAATGAAAGGGACAGGGGGAATTTCGAAGAGACCCAGTACTTC
CDR3: CASSLNERDRGNFEETQYF

V: TRBV28
D: TRBD2
J: TRBJ2-3
length: 19
size: few
DNA: TGTGCCAGCAGTCCGTCCGGGACTAGCGGGGGGGCCCCCGCAGATACGCAGTATTTT
CDR3: CASSPSGTSGGAPADTQYF

V: TRBV20-1
D: NA
J: TRBJ1-2
length: 17
size: few
DNA: TGCAGTGCTAGGGACAGAGGCAGACCCGATCCTAACTATGGCTACACCTTC
CDR3: CSARDRGRPDPNYGYTF

V: TRBV9
D: NA
J: TRBJ2-1
length: 12
size: NA
DNA: TGTGCCAGCAGCGTAAGCGACAATGAGCAGTTCTTC
CDR3: CASSVSDNEQFF

V: TRBV5-4
D: TRBD2
J: TRBJ2-5
length: 13
size: NA
DNA: TGTGCCAGCAGCTTCCGGGGGGGAGAGACCCAGTACTTC
CDR3: CASSFRGGETQYF

V: TRBV7-9
D: NA
J: TRBJ1-3
length: 14
size: NA
DNA: TGTGCCAGCAGCTTAGTCGGAACTGGAAACACCATATATTTT
CDR3: CASSLVGTGNTIYF

V: TRBV4-1
D: TRBD2
J: TRBJ2-2
length: 21
size: NA
DNA: TGCGCCAGCAGCCAAAGTGGGACCTTAGATTTAGCGGGGGGACTCACCGGGGAGCTGTTTTTT
CDR3: CASSQSGTLDLAGGLTGELFF

V: TRBV7-8
D: NA
J: TRBJ2-3
length: 19
size: NA
DNA: TGTGCCAGCAGCTTACTCGTCGTACCTAGCCCTAAATTCACAGATACGCAGTATTTT
CDR3: CASSLLVVPSPKFTDTQYF

V: TRBV28
D: TRBD1
J: TRBJ1-2
length: 15
size: NA
DNA: TGTGCCAGCAGTTTTAGGCTGACAGGGCGAGAGAGCTACACCTTC
CDR3: CASSFRLTGRESYTF

V: TRBV4-1
D: NA
J: TRBJ1-6
length: 15
size: few
DNA: TGCGCCAGCAGCCAAGGGACAGCGAATAATTCACCCCTCCACTTT
CDR3: CASSQGTANNSPLHF

V: TRBV4-3
D: NA
J: TRBJ2-3
length: 15
size: NA
DNA: TGCGCCAGCAGCCAAGAAATCGGGATCACAGATACGCAGTATTTT
CDR3: CASSQEIGITDTQYF

V: TRBV20-1
D: TRBD1
J: TRBJ2-1
length: 14
size: many
DNA: TGCAGTTTCAGGGGGATTAAAAACTACAATGAGCAGTTCTTC
CDR3: CSFRGIKNYNEQFF

V: TRBV4-3
D: NA
J: TRBJ1-1
length: 14
size: many
DNA: TGCGCCAGCAGCCAAGGTGGTAGGTATCATGAAGCTTTCTTT
CDR3: CASSQGGRYHEAFF

V: TRBV15
D: NA
J: TRBJ2-7
length: 13
size: many
DNA: TGTGCCACCAGCAGAGCCAGAGGCTACGAGCAGTACTTC
CDR3: CATSRARGYEQYF

V: TRBV6-5
D: NA
J: TRBJ2-7
length: 14
size: few
DNA: TGTGCCAGCAGTTACTCAGGTTTAATTGGCGAGCAGTACTTC
CDR3: CASSYSGLIGEQYF

V: TRBV6-6
D: NA
J: TRBJ2-7
length: 15
size: NA
DNA: TGTGCCAGCAGTTACCGCAGGGGCTCTTCCTACGAGCAGTACTTC
CDR3: CASSYRRGSSYEQYF

V: TRBV7-2
D: NA
J: TRBJ2-1
length: 13
size: NA
DNA: TGTGCCAGCAGCTTAGCCCCTTACAATGAGCAGTTCTTC
CDR3: CASSLAPYNEQFF

V: TRBV7-9
D: NA
J: TRBJ1-1
length: 14
size: few
DNA: TGTGCCAGCAGCTTAGAGGGGCCGAACACTGAAGCTTTCTTT
CDR3: CASSLEGPNTEAFF

V: TRBV6-5
D: NA
J: TRBJ2-7
length: 15
size: NA
DNA: TGTGCCAGCAGCCCCGGGACTCGAGGGTCCTACGAGCAGTACTTC
CDR3: CASSPGTRGSYEQYF

V: TRBV6-2/TRBV6-3
D: NA
J: TRBJ2-3
length: 18
size: few
DNA: TGTGCCAGCAGTTACTCGTCTGGGCAGGAAAGCCCCACAGATACGCAGTATTTT
CDR3: CASSYSSGQESPTDTQYF

V: TRBV10-3
D: TRBD1
J: TRBJ1-2
length: 15
size: NA
DNA: TGTGCCATCAGTGAGACAGGGGGCTCCAACTATGGCTACACCTTC
CDR3: CAISETGGSNYGYTF

V: TRBV6-1
D: NA
J: TRBJ1-2
length: 15
size: few
DNA: TGTGCCAGCAGTGAAGCGAGGCCTGCTAACTATGGCTACACCTTC
CDR3: CASSEARPANYGYTF

V: TRBV4-3
D: NA
J: TRBJ1-1
length: 13
size: NA
DNA: TGCGCCAGCAGCCATAGGTTTCGGGAGGGAGCTTTCTTT
CDR3: CASSHRFREGAFF

V: TRBV29-1
D: NA
J: TRBJ2-1
length: 13
size: many
DNA: TGCAGCGTTGACAGGGTCCTTAACAATGAGCAGTTCTTC
CDR3: CSVDRVLNNEQFF

V: TRBV5-1
D: TRBD1
J: TRBJ1-1
length: 14
size: few
DNA: TGCGCCAGCAGCTGGACCGGGACAGAGGCTGAAGCTTTCTTT
CDR3: CASSWTGTEAEAFF

V: TRBV7-9
D: NA
J: TRBJ2-7
length: 14
size: NA
DNA: TGTGCCAGCAGCGGAGGGACTGGATACTACGAGCAGTACTTC
CDR3: CASSGGTGYYEQYF

V: TRBV27
D: TRBD1
J: TRBJ2-7
length: 15
size: NA
DNA: TGTGCCAGCAGTTCGGGACAGGTCTGGACCTACGAGCAGTACTTC
CDR3: CASSSGQVWTYEQYF